Each of the 31 T cell receptor beta chains below was sequenced from the same sample in a study of cytomegalovirus exposure and HLA in healthy donors. PCR involved 60 Vbeta and 13 Jbeta primers. Method: immunoSEQ multiplex PCR; TCRdb's copy keeps in-frame clones and lacks some. The sample includes some 170,000 clones, just over 70% of them seen just once. Sequenced: PBMCs. All receptors come from a human donor in good health.

The CDR3 sequence: CASGTGLVTEAFF. CDR3 DNA sequence: TGTGCCAGCGGGACAGGGTTGGTGACTGAAGCTTTCTTT. The V gene is TRBV19, the J gene TRBJ1-1, with 9 positions matching TRBD1. J gave up 5 bases and V 9 bases, and 7 bases lay outside the gene matches. The germline V gene has CDR1 LNHDA and CDR2 SQIVND (reference sequence). The CDR3 covers 13 residues.

This clone was seen a few times. Within the sample, other DNA sequences also encode this same CDR3. The rearrangement links TRBV19 to TRBJ1-5, with a weak D call TRBD1 (6 bases). Germline V CDR1 and CDR2: LNHDA, SQIVND (reference sequence). The CDR3 contains 15 residues. V lost 6 bases and J lost 0, with 12 bases in between. CDR3 protein: CASSPGTHSNQPQHF. In DNA, the CDR3 is TGTGCCAGTAGCCCAGGGACACATAGCAATCAGCCCCAGCATTTT.

As DNA, the CDR3 is TGCGCCAGCACCTATACAGGGGGCGACCGACTGAGCTCCTACGAGCAGTACTTC. It codes for CASTYTGGDRLSSYEQYF. The chain is built from TRBV5-1 and TRBJ2-7; 9 bases agree with TRBD1. The CDR3 is 18 residues long. Trimming cost V 6 bases and J 0 bases; bases outside gene matches: 16. Germline CDR1 reads SGHRS; CDR2 reads YFSETQ.

The genes are TRBV27 and TRBJ2-3; perhaps TRBD2 as D (5 bases). Trimming cost V 7 bases and J 6 bases, with 17 bases left between them. The germline V gene has CDR1 MNHEY and CDR2 SMNVEV (reference sequence). This CDR3 comprises 14 residues. The CDR3 protein is CASTPGSLTDTQYF. In nucleotides, the CDR3 is TGTGCCAGCACCCCGGGGAGCTTGACGGATACGCAGTATTTT.

The V gene is TRBV6-1, the J gene TRBJ1-5; weak D call: TRBD1 (5 bases). The CDR3 length is 17 residues. V lost 2 bases and J 2 bases, leaving 16 bases between the germline ends. Germline V CDR1 and CDR2: MNHNS, SASEGT. Here the CDR3 reads CASSEMPPTVGNQPQHF. The DNA for the CDR3 is TGTGCCAGCAGTGAAATGCCCCCGACAGTCGGCAATCAGCCCCAGCATTTT.

This clone has a handful of counts. The genes are TRBV19 and TRBJ1-4; TRBD1 might be the D (5 bases). This CDR3 contains 14 residues. V lost 2 bases and J lost 7, with 11 bases in between. The germline V gene has CDR1 LNHDA and CDR2 SQIVND (reference sequence). The CDR3 coding sequence is TGTGCCAGTAGTATAAGCAGGGCTGGTGAAAAACTGTTTTTT. As protein: CASSISRAGEKLFF.

J is TRBJ2-7 and V is TRBV15; D remains ambiguous. The CDR3 is 12 residues long. V was pared by 1 base and J by 5 bases, with 6 bases between. Germline loops: CDR1 LNHNV, CDR2 YYDKDF (reference sequence). This CDR3 reads CATSRVHHEQYF. The CDR3 DNA is TGTGCCACCAGCAGAGTCCATCACGAGCAGTACTTC.

V usage is TRBV4-2 and J usage is TRBJ1-2, with 7 nucleotides matching TRBD1. This CDR3 contains 14 residues. Germline CDR1 is LGHNA and CDR2 is YNFKEQ. Unmatched junction bases numbered 5, after V lost 0 bases and J lost 7 bases. Here the CDR3 reads CASSQDKGAPGYTF. The CDR3 DNA sequence: TGTGCCAGCAGCCAAGATAAGGGGGCACCTGGCTACACCTTC.

This sequence joins TRBV30 and TRBJ1-5; a weak D match, TRBD1 (6 bases). Trimming stripped 0 bases from V and 2 bases from J, with 14 bases between. CDR1 GTSNPN and CDR2 SVGIG come from the germline V gene (reference sequence). The CDR3 runs 16 residues. The CDR3 bases are TGTGCCTGGAGTGTAGGGGGTCCCCTCGGCAATCAGCCCCAGCATTTT. It encodes CAWSVGGPLGNQPQHF.

The rearrangement links TRBV2 to TRBJ2-7; TRBD2 matches at 11 bases. The CDR3 extends over 14 amino acids. V lost 4 bases and J lost 4; bases outside the gene matches: 3. Per germline, CDR1 SNHLY and CDR2 FYNNEI. The CDR3 nucleotides read TGTGCCAGCAGTGGACTAGCGGGGAGGTACGAGCAGTACTTC. It codes for CASSGLAGRYEQYF. The variable domain in full, with the rest retrieved from reference TRBV2 and TRBJ2-7, is EPEVTQTPSHQVTQMGQEVILRCVPISNHLYFYWYRQILGQKVEFLVSFYNNEISEKSEIFDDQFSVERPDGSNFTLKIRSTKLEDSAMYFCASSGLAGRYEQYFGPGTRLTVT.

This chain connects TRBV5-1 to TRBJ1-6; tentative D call: TRBD1 (5 bases). V was clipped by 2 bases and J by 10 bases, with 13 bases between them. Germline CDR1 reads SGHRS; CDR2 reads YFSETQ. This CDR3 is built from 14 residues. The CDR3 DNA sequence: TGCGCCAGCAGCTTCGCTAGGGGAAAATCACCCCTCCACTTT. This codes for CASSFARGKSPLHF.

This rearrangement joins TRBV7-2 to TRBJ2-7, with D possibly TRBD1 on 6 matching bases. Germline loops: CDR1 SGHTA, CDR2 FQGNSA. V was pared by 8 bases and J by 7 bases, with 15 bases between. The CDR3 loop spans 12 amino acids. This chain's CDR3 is CASVWGQGEQYF. The CDR3 DNA reads TGTGCCAGCGTGTGGGGGCAGGGAGAGCAGTACTTC. The full variable domain, its missing parts supplied by reference TRBV7-2 and TRBJ2-7, is GAGVSQSPSNKVTEKGKDVELRCDPISGHTALYWYRQSLGQGLEFLIYFQGNSAPDKSGLPSDRFSAERTGGSVSTLTIQRTQQEDSAVYLCASVWGQGEQYFGPGTRLTVT.

CDR3 residues: CASSQDKTSGETQYF. CDR3 bases: TGCGCCAGCAGCCAAGATAAGACATCCGGAGAGACCCAGTACTTC. The chain recombines TRBV4-3 with TRBJ2-5; D gene unclear. CDR1 and CDR2 from the germline V gene are LGHNA and YSLEER. The CDR3 runs 15 residues. V was cut by 0 bases and J by 4 bases, with 12 bases left in between.

The gene calls are TRBV6-1 and TRBJ2-3, with TRBD1 matching 8 bases. The CDR3 sequence is 14 residues long. The V segment lost 6 bases and the J segment 5 bases; nucleotides outside the gene matches: 7. Germline CDR1 MNHNS, CDR2 SASEGT. CDR3 sequence reads: CASRQGARVDTQYF. DNA for the CDR3: TGTGCCAGCAGGCAGGGGGCTCGCGTAGATACGCAGTATTTT.

V usage is TRBV7-9 and J usage is TRBJ2-5; D gene uncertain. The germline V and J ends were trimmed by 5 bases and 2 bases, with 12 bases remaining between them. Germline CDR1 SEHNR, CDR2 FQNEAQ (reference sequence). There are 14 residues in the CDR3. CDR3 protein: CASSRGWPQETQYF. The CDR3, as DNA: TGTGCCAGCAGCCGAGGTTGGCCACAAGAGACCCAGTACTTC.

The J gene is TRBJ1-1, the V gene TRBV4-1; D ambiguous. The CDR3 is made up of 15 amino acids. Germline values: CDR1 MGHRA, CDR2 YSYEKL. V gave up 1 base and J gave up 3 bases, with 12 bases separating them. This CDR3 is CASSQGPGQDTEAFF. In DNA, the CDR3 is TGCGCCAGCAGCCAAGGTCCAGGTCAGGACACTGAAGCTTTCTTT.

This rearrangement joins TRBV5-1 to TRBJ2-1, with 7 bases that match TRBD2. The CDR3 spans 16 residues. Looked up from germline, CDR1 is SGHRS and CDR2 is YFSETQ. V was clipped by 0 bases and J by 6 bases; unmatched bases: 9. The CDR3 sequence is CASSLEIKRGGNEQFF. DNA for the CDR3: TGCGCCAGCAGCTTGGAGATAAAGCGGGGAGGCAATGAGCAGTTCTTC.

The chain links TRBV19 to TRBJ1-1; the match to TRBD1 covers 7 bases. The V gene end was trimmed by 5 bases and the J gene end by 1 base; junction bases not matched to a gene: 1. CDR1 LNHDA and CDR2 SQIVND come from the germline V gene (reference sequence). The CDR3 has 13 residues. In nucleotides, the CDR3 is TGTGCCAGTAGTGGGACAGCGAACACTGAAGCTTTCTTT. It encodes CASSGTANTEAFF.

The chain combines TRBV18 with TRBJ2-7; D is uncertain. V lost 6 bases and J 1 base, leaving 7 bases between the germline ends. Germline V gene sequence: CDR1 KGHSH, CDR2 LQKENI. The CDR3 has 12 residues. This chain's CDR3 is CASSLDSYEQYF. The CDR3 DNA sequence: TGTGCCAGCTCTCTAGATTCCTACGAGCAGTACTTC.

This clone has just a few counts. In nucleotides, the CDR3 is TGTGCCAGCAGCCCTACCCGGGGGACTCAGCCGTTCTACGAGCAGTACTTC. It encodes CASSPTRGTQPFYEQYF. The chain uses TRBV5-4 and TRBJ2-7; D perhaps matches TRBD2 (6 bases). The CDR3 is 17 residues long. Germline CDR1 is SGHNT and CDR2 is YYREEE (reference sequence). Trimming removed 4 bases at V and 3 bases at J, with 23 bases between.

The CDR3 nucleotides read TGTGCCAGCAGCGTATCTAACAGCGGAGGGACTTACACTGAAGCTTTCTTT. Translated: CASSVSNSGGTYTEAFF. The V and J genes are TRBV9 and TRBJ1-1; D might be TRBD1 (5 bases). The V gene lost 1 base and the J gene lost 3 bases, with 19 bases spanning the gap. The CDR3 extends over 17 amino acids. The germline V gene has CDR1 SGDLS and CDR2 YYNGEE.

The chain uses TRBV7-2 and TRBJ2-7; 10 bases agree with TRBD2. J was trimmed by 0 bases and V by 2 bases; bases with no gene match: 1. Germline V CDR1 and CDR2: SGHTA, FQGNSA. The CDR3 sequence is 15 residues long. CDR3 sequence: CASSLLAGVSYEQYF. CDR3 sequence (DNA): TGTGCCAGCAGCTTACTAGCGGGGGTCTCCTACGAGCAGTACTTC.

The chain has TRBV30 and TRBJ1-2; 9 bases are a match to TRBD1. Germline V gene lookup returns CDR1 GTSNPN and CDR2 SVGIG (reference sequence). The CDR3 extends over 15 amino acids. The V gene end was trimmed by 2 bases and the J gene end by 8 bases; junction bases not matched to a gene: 12. The CDR3 region has the DNA TGTGCCTGGAGTCGTCGACAGGGGGACCACTGGGGCTACACCTTC. It translates to CAWSRRQGDHWGYTF.

In the case of this clone: Compared with germline, one end of the junction differs, possibly owing to a read error. The gene calls are TRBV12-5 and TRBJ2-1; D ambiguous. Germline CDR1 reads LGHNT; CDR2 reads FRNRAP. This CDR3 has 15 amino acids. Written as DNA, the CDR3 is TGTGCTAGTGGTTTGTCCCCCAATCTGCAGGCAGCATCGCTCTTC. Its translation is CASGLSPNLQAASLF.

The rearrangement joins TRBV1 to TRBJ2-1; TRBD1 is the table's D call, not checked against the DNA. TRBV1 is termed a pseudogene. This CDR3 has 14 residues. The CDR3 protein is CTSVGTGLVCEQFF. In DNA, the CDR3 is TGCACCAGCGTGGGGACAGGGTTGGTCTGTGAGCAGTTCTTC.

A single count supports this clone. The chain carries TRBV6-5 and TRBJ2-3; the D gene is possibly TRBD2 (7 bases). This CDR3 has 15 amino acids. Germline values: CDR1 MNHEY, CDR2 SVGAGI. V lost 6 bases and J 5 bases, leaving 18 bases between the germline ends. The CDR3 is CASRPTGGPLDTQYF. The CDR3 DNA follows: TGTGCCAGCAGGCCGACCGGGGGGCCTTTAGATACGCAGTATTTT.

The V call is TRBV29-1, the J call TRBJ1-6, with D uncertain. V was cut by 4 bases and J by 4 bases, with 8 bases left in between. In germline, CDR1 is SQVTM, CDR2 ANQGSEA. The CDR3 has 13 residues. In DNA form, the CDR3 reads TGCAGCGTTGCGGAGGGTTATAATTCACCCCTCCACTTT. Amino acids: CSVAEGYNSPLHF.

The CDR3 region has the DNA TGTGCCAGCAGCTTGAGCGGGAGGCAAGAGACCCAGTACTTC. As protein: CASSLSGRQETQYF. The gene calls are TRBV11-3 and TRBJ2-5, with 9 positions matching TRBD2. Germline V gene data show CDR1 as SGHNT and CDR2 as YENEEA. Trimming at V came to 3 bases and at J to 2 bases, leaving 1 base not matched to a gene. The CDR3 spans 14 residues.

The V call is TRBV9, the J call TRBJ2-2, with 9 bases fitting TRBD2. CDR1 SGDLS and CDR2 YYNGEE come from the germline V gene. CDR3 length: 16 residues. Trimming cost V 3 bases and J 4 bases; bases outside gene matches: 7. DNA for the CDR3: TGTGCCAGCAGCGAGGGGGTAGCGGGGGCCACCGGGGAGCTGTTTTTT. Amino acids: CASSEGVAGATGELFF.

This clone was counted a few times. This chain uses TRBV7-9 with TRBJ1-2, with D unclear. The CDR3 totals 12 residues. Looked up from germline, CDR1 is SEHNR and CDR2 is FQNEAQ (reference sequence). Trimming removed 1 base from V and 7 bases from J, with 7 bases in between. The CDR3 DNA reads TGTGCCAGCAGCTTAGGGCAGGCTGGCTACACCTTC. Protein product: CASSLGQAGYTF.

The V and J genes are TRBV6-6 and TRBJ2-3; the D gene is possibly TRBD2 (5 bases). The V and J ends lost 2 bases and 3 bases respectively, with 6 bases between them. The germline V gene has CDR1 MNHNY and CDR2 SVGAGI (reference sequence). The CDR3 totals 13 residues. The CDR3 reads CASSYRGTDTQYF. CDR3 nucleotides: TGTGCCAGCAGTTACAGAGGGACAGATACGCAGTATTTT.